This record concerns one T cell receptor beta chain sequence. The sample belongs to a study of blood T cell repertoires in COVID-19. Study summary: Donors in the United States, Italy and Spain gave samples during acute or convalescent COVID-19. Sources were T cells, B-cell-depleted T cells, or PBMCs; the material itself was cDNA or gDNA.

V shed 0 bases, J shed 5 bases, and the junction held 5 bases outside the gene matches. Germline V lookup: CDR1 SQVTM, CDR2 ANQGSEA. The CDR3 has 14 residues. In the authors' workflow: Researchers report that nucleated cell counts were estimated from reference gene primer amplification. Assay: immunoSEQ multiplex PCR; the TCRdb copy retains only in-frame clones and omits some. The V and J calls and the clone size are those of that table, but D and trimming were determined from the DNA. The sample includes about 300,000 clones, roughly 90% of them seen just once. This chain joins TRBV29-1 and TRBJ2-7; 9 positions agree with TRBD1. The origin of this receptor is a young man who had recovered from COVID-19. The sample was peripheral blood. The CDR3 spells CSVEDARTGDEQYF. DNA of the CDR3: TGCAGCGTTGAAGATGCCAGGACAGGGGACGAGCAGTACTTC.